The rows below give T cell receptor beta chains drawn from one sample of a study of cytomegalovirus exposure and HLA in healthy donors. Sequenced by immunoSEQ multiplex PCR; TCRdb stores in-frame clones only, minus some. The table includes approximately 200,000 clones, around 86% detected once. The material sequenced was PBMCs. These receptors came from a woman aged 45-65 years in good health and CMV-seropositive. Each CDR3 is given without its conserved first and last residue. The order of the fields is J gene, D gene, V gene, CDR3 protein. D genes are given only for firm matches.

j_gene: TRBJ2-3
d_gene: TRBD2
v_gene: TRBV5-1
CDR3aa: ASSLGFGRLAESTDTQY

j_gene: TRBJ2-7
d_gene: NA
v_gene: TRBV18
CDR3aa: ASSPTEALESYEQY

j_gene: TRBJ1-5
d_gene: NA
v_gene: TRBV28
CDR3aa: ASSPGNQPQH

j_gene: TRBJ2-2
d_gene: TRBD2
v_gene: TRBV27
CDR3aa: ASSSLAGSLRGTGELF

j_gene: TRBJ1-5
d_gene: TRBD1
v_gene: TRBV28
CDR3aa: ASSLSGRGHQPQH

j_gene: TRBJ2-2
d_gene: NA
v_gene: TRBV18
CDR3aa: ASSSSENTGELF

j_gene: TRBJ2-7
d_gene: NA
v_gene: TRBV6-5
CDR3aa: ASSYSHAYEQY

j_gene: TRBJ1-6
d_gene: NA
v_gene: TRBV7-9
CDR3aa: ASSSRGAGGGSPLH

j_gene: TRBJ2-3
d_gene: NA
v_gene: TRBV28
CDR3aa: ASSFVGSTQY

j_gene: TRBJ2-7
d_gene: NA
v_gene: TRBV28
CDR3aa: ASSLGSSHPLSYEQY

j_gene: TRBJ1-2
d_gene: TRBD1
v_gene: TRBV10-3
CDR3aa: AISDSGTGDYGYT

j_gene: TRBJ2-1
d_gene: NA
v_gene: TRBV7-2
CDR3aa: ASSLQGYEQF

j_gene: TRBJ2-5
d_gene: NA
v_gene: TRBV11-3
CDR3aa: ASSLGREETQY

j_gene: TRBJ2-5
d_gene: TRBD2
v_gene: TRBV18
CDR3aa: ASSPSTGGVHQETQY

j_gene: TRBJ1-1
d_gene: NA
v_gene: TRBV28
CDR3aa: ASSLPGYTEAF

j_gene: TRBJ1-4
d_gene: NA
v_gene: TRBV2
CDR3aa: ASAGTSNEKLF

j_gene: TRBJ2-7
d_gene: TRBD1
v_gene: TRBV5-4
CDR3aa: ASSLQGTYEQY

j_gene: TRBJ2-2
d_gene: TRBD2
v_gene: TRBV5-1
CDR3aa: ASSLTSGRTGELF

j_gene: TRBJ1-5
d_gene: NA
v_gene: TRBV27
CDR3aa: ASSQHRTEPQH

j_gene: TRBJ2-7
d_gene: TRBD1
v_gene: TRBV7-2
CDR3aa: ASSLAGTGDYYEQY

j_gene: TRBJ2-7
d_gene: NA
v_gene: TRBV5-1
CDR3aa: ASSSQPGIPYEQY

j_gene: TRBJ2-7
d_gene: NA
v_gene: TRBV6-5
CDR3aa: ASSYTQGYEQY

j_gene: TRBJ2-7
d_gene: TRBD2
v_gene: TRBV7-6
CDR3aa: ASSPTSGGSYEQY

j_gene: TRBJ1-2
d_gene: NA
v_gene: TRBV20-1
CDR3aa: SALSWGGYT

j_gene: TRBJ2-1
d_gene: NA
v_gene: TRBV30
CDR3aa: AWSASGSYNEQF

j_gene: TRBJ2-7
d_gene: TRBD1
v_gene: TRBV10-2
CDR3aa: ASSESWDSSYEQY

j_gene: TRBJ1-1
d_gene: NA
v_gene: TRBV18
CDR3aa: ASSPTALNTEAF

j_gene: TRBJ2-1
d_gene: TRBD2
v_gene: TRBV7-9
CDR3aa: ASSFWREGVEQF

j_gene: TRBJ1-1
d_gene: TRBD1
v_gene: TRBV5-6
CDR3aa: ASSLALGTGMNTEAF

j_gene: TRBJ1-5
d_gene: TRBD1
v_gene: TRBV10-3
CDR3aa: ANRGGPNQPQH

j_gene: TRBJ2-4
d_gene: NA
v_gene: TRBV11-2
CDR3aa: ASSHRTPNIQY

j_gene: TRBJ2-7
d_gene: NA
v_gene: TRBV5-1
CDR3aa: ASSLIDRTYEQY

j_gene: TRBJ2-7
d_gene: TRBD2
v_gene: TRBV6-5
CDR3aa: ASRPSGGASYEQY

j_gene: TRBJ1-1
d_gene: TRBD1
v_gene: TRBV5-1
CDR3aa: ASSGQGGNTEAF

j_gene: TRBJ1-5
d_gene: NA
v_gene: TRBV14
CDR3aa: ASSRGAPMGGAPSNQPQH

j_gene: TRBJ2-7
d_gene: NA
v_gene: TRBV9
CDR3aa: ASSVSGQPYEQY

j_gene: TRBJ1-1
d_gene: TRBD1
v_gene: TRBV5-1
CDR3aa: ASSLGFADRGDWAF

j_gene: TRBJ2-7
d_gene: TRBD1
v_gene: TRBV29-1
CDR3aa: SVGLTGGRGEQY

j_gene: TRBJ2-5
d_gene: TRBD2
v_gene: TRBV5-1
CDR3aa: ASRLAGLQETQY

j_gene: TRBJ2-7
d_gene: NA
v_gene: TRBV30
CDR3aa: AWSRGSYEQY

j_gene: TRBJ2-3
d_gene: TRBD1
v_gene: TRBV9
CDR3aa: ASSVTGGAQY

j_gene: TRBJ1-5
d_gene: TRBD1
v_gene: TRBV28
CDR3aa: ASSFLGTGAQPQH

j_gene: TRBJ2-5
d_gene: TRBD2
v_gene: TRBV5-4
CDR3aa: ASSGGVAGGWETQY

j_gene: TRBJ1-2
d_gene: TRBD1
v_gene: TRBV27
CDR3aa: ASSSSTGAGYT

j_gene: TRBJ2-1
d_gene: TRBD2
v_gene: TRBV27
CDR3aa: ASSVGLAGVNEQF

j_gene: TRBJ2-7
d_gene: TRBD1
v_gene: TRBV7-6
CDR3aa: ASSAREGQDYEQY

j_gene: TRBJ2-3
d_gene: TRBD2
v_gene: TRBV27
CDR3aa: ASSLSPLSGRAADTQY

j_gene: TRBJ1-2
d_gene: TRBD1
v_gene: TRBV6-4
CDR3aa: ASSDGQGGGYT

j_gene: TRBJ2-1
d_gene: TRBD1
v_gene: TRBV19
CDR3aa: ASSKGNRGAMIRNEQF

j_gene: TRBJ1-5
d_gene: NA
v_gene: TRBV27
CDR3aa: ASSLTTGLGNQPQH

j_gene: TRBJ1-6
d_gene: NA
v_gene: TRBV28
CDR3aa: ASSFRGPNSPLH

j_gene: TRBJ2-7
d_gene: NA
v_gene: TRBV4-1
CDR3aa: ASSQEPGLREQY

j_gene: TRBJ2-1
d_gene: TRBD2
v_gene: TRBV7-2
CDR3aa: ASSLTGTSHRDEQF

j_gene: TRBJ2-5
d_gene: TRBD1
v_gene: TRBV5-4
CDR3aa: ASSLGGQGLGGTQY

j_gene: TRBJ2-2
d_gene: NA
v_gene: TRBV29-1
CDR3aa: SVDEGGTGELF

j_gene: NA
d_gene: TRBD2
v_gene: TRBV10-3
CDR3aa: AISESTSGTFEQY

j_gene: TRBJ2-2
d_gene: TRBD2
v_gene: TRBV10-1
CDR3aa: ASSESTTSGGVWNTGELF